This entry lists 27 T cell receptor beta chains sequenced from one sample in a study of CD8+CD57+ T cells in acquired aplastic anemia. Using genomic DNA as the template, TCR beta VDJ and CDR3 profiling was carried out. TCRdb recomputed calls from the reads with MiXCR, one row per CDR3 protein. The table lists roughly 170,000 distinct CDR3 sequences, around 50% of them singletons. All sequencing subjects had displayed CD8+CD57+ cell expansion on flow cytometry. The material sequenced was sorted CD4+, CD8+, or CD8+CD57+ T cells (not recorded which) from PBMCs. These receptors were taken from a human donor with aplastic anemia.

Remarks on this clonotype: Given a much more abundant clone one base away, this may be a read error. The chain joins TRBV11-1 to TRBJ2-7; 7 bases are a match to TRBD2. The CDR3 has 17 amino acids. Germline V gene sequence: CDR1 SGHAT, CDR2 FQDESV (reference sequence). V lost 1 base, J lost 0 bases, and 9 bases stayed unmatched. Here the CDR3 reads CASSLGGGGRISYEQYF. Here the CDR3 DNA reads TGTGCCAGCAGCTTAGGCGGGGGAGGTAGAATCTCCTACGAGCAGTACTTC.

A word on this clonotype: Since the CDR3 does not end with the conserved phenylalanine or tryptophan, this likely comes from a read error. The V and J genes are TRBV24-1 and TRBJ2-7; D is uncertain. Germline loops: CDR1 KGHDR, CDR2 SFDVKD. The germline V and J ends were trimmed by 3 bases and 4 bases, with 9 bases remaining between them. The CDR3 has 13 residues. The CDR3 region has the DNA TGTGCCACCAGTGATGCCCCAACATACGAGCAGTACCTC. It translates to CATSDAPTYEQYL.

The V and J genes are TRBV7-2 and TRBJ2-7, with D maybe TRBD2 (7 bases). This CDR3 has 14 amino acids. From germline, CDR1 is SGHTA and CDR2 FQGNSA. Trimming removed 6 bases from V and 5 bases from J, with 17 bases in between. Here the CDR3 reads CASRSRGGEDEQYF. The CDR3 DNA is TGTGCCAGCAGGAGTAGGGGGGGGGAGGACGAGCAGTACTTC.

The rearrangement links TRBV9 to TRBJ2-5; 9 positions agree with TRBD2. The germline V gene encodes CDR1 SGDLS and CDR2 YYNGEE. Trimming removed 2 bases from V and 5 bases from J; junction bases left unmatched: 1. This CDR3 spans 13 amino acids. Here the CDR3 DNA reads TGTGCCAGCAGCGTTAGCGGGGGTGAGACCCAGTACTTC. Its protein product is CASSVSGGETQYF.

This clonotype was detected ten times or more. The gene calls are TRBV7-3 and TRBJ1-1, with D unresolved. Deletions cut 3 bases from V and 4 bases from J, with 15 bases between. The CDR3 loop spans 15 amino acids. Germline loops: CDR1 SGHTA, CDR2 FQGTGA. CDR3 bases: TGTGCCAGCAGCTTTAACATGGGAAAAATCACTGAAGCTTTCTTT. Encoded protein: CASSFNMGKITEAFF.

The chain couples TRBV29-1 to TRBJ1-2, with 8 bases that match TRBD1. Germline V gives CDR1 SQVTM, CDR2 ANQGSEA. Germline trimming cut 5 bases from V and 3 bases from J; bases unmatched to any gene: 14. CDR3 length: 16 residues. In nucleotides, the CDR3 is TGCAGCGTTCCGGAACTTGACAGGGGTAGGGACTATGGCTACACCTTC. Amino acids: CSVPELDRGRDYGYTF.

The V call is TRBV20-1, the J call TRBJ2-3; D unclear. The CDR3 runs 11 residues. The germline gives CDR1 DFQATT, CDR2 SNEGSKA (reference sequence). V dropped 3 bases and J dropped 2 bases, with 3 bases sitting between them. The CDR3 DNA follows: TGCAGTGCTAGGCACACAGATACGCAGTATTTT. Protein sequence: CSARHTDTQYF.

Many counts were recorded for this clonotype. The rearrangement joins TRBV9 to TRBJ2-3, with 11 bases that match TRBD2. This CDR3 is built from 14 residues. Germline V lookup: CDR1 SGDLS, CDR2 YYNGEE. Trimming removed 2 bases from V and 6 bases from J; junction bases left unmatched: 2. CDR3 coding DNA: TGTGCCAGCAGCGTTAGCGGGGGGGCTGATACGCAGTATTTT. This sequence encodes CASSVSGGADTQYF.

This clonotype was observed many times. The J gene is TRBJ1-2, the V gene TRBV20-1, with D perhaps TRBD1 (6 bases). CDR1 and CDR2 (germline): DFQATT, SNEGSKA (reference sequence). This CDR3 has 18 residues. V was pared by 8 bases and J by 0 bases, with 28 bases between. CDR3 in DNA: TGCAGTCCAAACCCCCTCCCGGGCAGGGGCATAGCTAACTATGGCTACACCTTC. Amino acids: CSPNPLPGRGIANYGYTF.

CDR3 sequence reads: CSAREAGLSYNEQFF. The CDR3 coding sequence is TGCAGTGCTAGAGAGGCGGGTCTCTCCTACAATGAGCAGTTCTTC. V usage is TRBV20-1 and J usage is TRBJ2-1; D might be TRBD2 (5 bases). The length of the CDR3 is 15 residues. Germline CDR1 DFQATT, CDR2 SNEGSKA (reference sequence). Trimming took 0 bases from V and 0 from J, leaving 9 bases between them.

This chain joins TRBV18 and TRBJ2-3, with TRBD2 as a possible D gene (5 bases). Trimming cost V 3 bases and J 1 base, with 11 bases left between them. The CDR3 length is 15 residues. Germline loops: CDR1 KGHSH, CDR2 LQKENI. CDR3 sequence: CASSPYGERTDTQYF. For the CDR3, the DNA is TGTGCCAGCTCACCTTACGGGGAACGCACAGATACGCAGTATTTT.

This sequence joins TRBV9 and TRBJ2-4; TRBD2 is a possible D gene (5 bases). CDR1 is SGDLS, CDR2 YYNGEE, per germline. The V end lost 0 bases, the J end lost 1 base, and 5 bases lay between the germline ends. The length of the CDR3 is 14 residues. CDR3 in amino acids: CASSVGEAKNIQYF. In DNA form, the CDR3 reads TGTGCCAGCAGCGTAGGGGAGGCCAAAAACATTCAGTACTTC.

This clonotype was recorded at least ten times. The CDR3 loop reads CASSAIAGGHETQYF. Here the CDR3 DNA reads TGTGCCAGCAGTGCCATAGCGGGGGGGCATGAGACCCAGTACTTC. The gene calls are TRBV2 and TRBJ2-5, with 11 bases matching TRBD2. Germline CDR1 SNHLY, CDR2 FYNNEI. V lost 4 bases and J lost 5; bases outside the gene matches: 6. The CDR3 has 15 amino acids.

Turning to this clonotype: The missing conserved phenylalanine or tryptophan at the end of this CDR3 makes a read error likely. The limits of the CDR3 on the DNA are not certain, so only TCRdb's listed CDR3 is given. The V gene is TRBV5-1, the J gene TRBJ2-1. CDR1 and CDR2 from the germline V gene are SGHRS and YFSETQ. The CDR3 numbers 8 amino acids, ends counted. This CDR3 reads CASSLGLG.

This chain uses TRBV7-8 with TRBJ2-7; 10 bases match TRBD2. Germline values: CDR1 SGHVS, CDR2 FQNEAQ. CDR3 length equals 15 residues. After removal of 0 bases from V and 6 bases from J, the junction contained 5 bases not matched to a gene. The CDR3, as DNA: TGTGCCAGCAGCTTAGCCCTAGCGGGAGTTGGCGAGCAGTACTTC. Its protein product is CASSLALAGVGEQYF. The full variable domain, completed using reference TRBV7-8 and TRBJ2-7, is GAGVSQSPRYKVAKRGQDVALRCDPISGHVSLFWYQQALGQGPEFLTYFQNEAQLDKSGLPSDRFFAERPEGSVSTLKIQRTQQEDSAVYLCASSLALAGVGEQYFGPGTRLTVT.

In this sample, this clonotype turned up once. A much larger clone differs by one base, so this may be a read error. Because it lacks the conserved phenylalanine or tryptophan at the end, this CDR3 is likely a read error. This chain links TRBV6-1 with TRBJ2-7, with 7 bases fitting TRBD2. From germline, CDR1 is MNHNS and CDR2 SASEGT. The length of the CDR3 is 15 residues. With V trimmed by 10 bases and J by 0 bases, 12 bases remained unmatched. The CDR3 DNA reads TGTGCCACCCTCCCAGTGCGGGGGAGCTCCTACGAGCAGTACTCC. Translated: CATLPVRGSSYEQYS.

Only a few counts were recorded for this clonotype. The V gene is TRBV7-9, the J gene TRBJ1-5; perhaps TRBD1 as D (5 bases). The CDR3 is made up of 15 amino acids. Germline values: CDR1 SEHNR, CDR2 FQNEAQ (reference sequence). V gave up 5 bases and J gave up 2 bases, with 13 bases separating them. As DNA, the CDR3 is TGTGCCAGCAGCACCCAGGGTTTAGGCAATCAGCCCCAGCATTTT. The encoded protein is CASSTQGLGNQPQHF.

This clonotype was seen ten or more times. This chain connects TRBV7-2 to TRBJ2-3; D gene unclear. In germline, CDR1 is SGHTA, CDR2 FQGNSA. Trimming took 5 bases from V and 1 from J, leaving 10 bases between them. CDR3 length: 14 amino acids. CDR3 residues: CASSPRLGTDTQYF. The CDR3 DNA follows: TGTGCCAGCAGCCCTAGGCTAGGCACAGATACGCAGTATTTT.

This clonotype has ten or more counts. The genes are TRBV5-1 and TRBJ2-7; D may be TRBD1 (6 bases). Looked up from germline, CDR1 is SGHRS and CDR2 is YFSETQ. Trimming left V 2 bases short and J 3 bases short, with 9 bases between. The CDR3 contains 13 residues. The CDR3 protein is CASSLTGNYEQYF. The CDR3 DNA follows: TGCGCCAGCAGCTTAACAGGGAACTACGAGCAGTACTTC.

This clonotype has ten or more counts. The rearrangement links TRBV20-1 to TRBJ1-5; weak D call: TRBD1 (6 bases). CDR1 DFQATT and CDR2 SNEGSKA come from the germline V gene (reference sequence). The CDR3 runs to 13 residues. CDR3 sequence reads: CRTEQGGNQPQHF. Written as DNA, the CDR3 is TGCAGGACCGAACAGGGAGGCAATCAGCCCCAGCATTTT.

Concerning this clonotype: Given a much more abundant clone one base away, this may be a read error. CDR3 protein: CASSYKVDRVRSPLHF. CDR3 coding DNA: TGTGCCAGCAGTTACAAAGTCGACAGGGTGAGGTCACCCCTCCACTTT. The chain recombines TRBV6-5 with TRBJ1-6, with 7 bases matching TRBD1. Germline CDR1 reads MNHEY; CDR2 reads SVGAGI. This CDR3 comprises 16 residues. Germline trimming cut 2 bases from V and 10 bases from J; bases unmatched to any gene: 11.

This sequence joins TRBV24-1 and TRBJ1-5; a possible D gene is TRBD1 (5 bases). Germline V gene data show CDR1 as KGHDR and CDR2 as SFDVKD. Trimming took off 11 bases at V and 1 base at J, with 14 bases between the two ends. The CDR3 sequence is 14 residues long. The CDR3 is CASSPRDSNQPQHF. Written as DNA, the CDR3 is TGTGCCAGCAGCCCCCGGGACAGCAATCAGCCCCAGCATTTT.

The chain uses TRBV7-3 and TRBJ2-2; no reliable D call. Germline-derived CDR1 and CDR2 are SGHTA and FQGTGA. The CDR3 length is 13 residues. Trimming cost V 5 bases and J 7 bases, with 11 bases left between them. CDR3 region: CASSQTTLGELFF. The DNA of the CDR3 is TGTGCCAGCAGCCAGACAACTCTCGGGGAGCTGTTTTTT. The full variable domain, in which reference TRBV7-3 and TRBJ2-2 provide the parts outside the CDR3, is GAGVSQTPSNKVTEKGKYVELRCDPISGHTALYWYRQSLGQGPEFLIYFQGTGAADDSGLPNDRFFAVRPEGSVSTLKIQRTERGDSAVYLCASSQTTLGELFFGEGSRLTVL.

At least ten counts were recorded for this clonotype. V gene TRBV20-1 combines with J gene TRBJ2-5, with TRBD1 matching 8 bases. V lost 4 bases to trimming and J lost 4 bases; unmatched junction nucleotides: 2. Per the germline V gene, CDR1 is DFQATT and CDR2 is SNEGSKA (reference sequence). The CDR3 is 12 amino acids. The CDR3 reads CSATGQGETQYF. The CDR3, as DNA: TGCAGTGCTACAGGACAGGGAGAGACCCAGTACTTC.

This clonotype was seen many times. This chain links TRBV5-6 with TRBJ1-3; D gene unclear. This CDR3 comprises 14 residues. Germline lookup yields CDR1 SGHDT and CDR2 YYEEEE. V lost 3 bases, J lost 4 bases, and 11 bases lay in between. The CDR3 here is CASSSGRWGNTIYF. The CDR3 bases are TGTGCCAGCAGCTCAGGCCGATGGGGAAACACCATATATTTT. Using reference TRBV5-6 and TRBJ1-3 for the parts outside the CDR3, the full variable domain is DAGVTQSPTHLIKTRGQQVTLRCSPKSGHDTVSWYQQALGQGPQFIFQYYEEEERQRGNFPDRFSGHQFPNYSSELNVNALLLGDSALYLCASSSGRWGNTIYFGEGSWLTVV.

This clonotype was seen a handful of times. The chain employs TRBV6-5 and TRBJ1-6, with D possibly matching TRBD1 (6 bases). Germline loops: CDR1 MNHEY, CDR2 SVGAGI. The CDR3 runs to 17 residues. Trimming shortened V by 4 bases and J by 0 bases, and 13 bases separated the two germline ends. The CDR3 DNA follows: TGTGCCAGCAGTTGGGGGGCTATAAGCTCCTATAATTCACCCCTCCACTTT. Encoded protein: CASSWGAISSYNSPLHF.

This clonotype was seen only a few times. This chain joins TRBV2 and TRBJ2-2, with 10 bases identical to TRBD1. CDR1 is SNHLY and CDR2 is FYNNEI in the germline V gene. This CDR3 has 15 amino acids. Losses at the gene ends were 7 bases for V and 6 bases for J; bases not matched to a gene: 8. The CDR3 region has the DNA TGTGCCAGCACACCAGGACAGGGGGGACCCGGGGAGCTGTTTTTT. Residues: CASTPGQGGPGELFF.